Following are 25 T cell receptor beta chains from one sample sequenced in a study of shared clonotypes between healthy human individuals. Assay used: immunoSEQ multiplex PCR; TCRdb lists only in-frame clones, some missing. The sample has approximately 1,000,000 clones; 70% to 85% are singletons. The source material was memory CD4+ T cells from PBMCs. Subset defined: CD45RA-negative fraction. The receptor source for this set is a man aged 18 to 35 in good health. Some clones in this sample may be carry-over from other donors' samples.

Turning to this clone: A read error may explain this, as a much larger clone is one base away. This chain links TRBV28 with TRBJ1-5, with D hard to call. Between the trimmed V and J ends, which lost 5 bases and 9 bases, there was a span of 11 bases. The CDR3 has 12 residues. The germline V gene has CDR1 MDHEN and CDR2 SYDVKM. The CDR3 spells CASSLSLGPQHF. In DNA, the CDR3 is TGTGCCAGCAGTCTTTCTCTAGGGCCCCAGCATTTT.

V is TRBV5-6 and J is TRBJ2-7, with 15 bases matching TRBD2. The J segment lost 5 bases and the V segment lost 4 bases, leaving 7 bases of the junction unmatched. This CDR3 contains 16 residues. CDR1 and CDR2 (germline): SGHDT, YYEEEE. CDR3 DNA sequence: TGTGCCAGCAGCCCAGGGAGGACTAGCGGGAGGGACGAGCAGTACTTC. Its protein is CASSPGRTSGRDEQYF.

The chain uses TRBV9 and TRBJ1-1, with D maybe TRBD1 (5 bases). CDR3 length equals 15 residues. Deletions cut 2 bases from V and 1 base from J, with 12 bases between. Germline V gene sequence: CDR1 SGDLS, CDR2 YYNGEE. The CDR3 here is CASSVGETPNTEAFF. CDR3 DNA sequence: TGTGCCAGCAGCGTGGGGGAGACCCCGAACACTGAAGCTTTCTTT. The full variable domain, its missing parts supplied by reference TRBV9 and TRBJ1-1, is DSGVTQTPKHLITATGQRVTLRCSPRSGDLSVYWYQQSLDQGLQFLIQYYNGEERAKGNILERFSAQQFPDLHSELNLSSLELGDSALYFCASSVGETPNTEAFFGQGTRLTVV.

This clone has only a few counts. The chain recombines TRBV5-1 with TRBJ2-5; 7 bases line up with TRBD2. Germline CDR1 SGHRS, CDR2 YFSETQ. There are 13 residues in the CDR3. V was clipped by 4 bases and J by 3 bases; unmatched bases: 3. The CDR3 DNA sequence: TGCGCCAGCAGCCGCCTAGCGGAAGAGACCCAGTACTTC. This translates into CASSRLAEETQYF.

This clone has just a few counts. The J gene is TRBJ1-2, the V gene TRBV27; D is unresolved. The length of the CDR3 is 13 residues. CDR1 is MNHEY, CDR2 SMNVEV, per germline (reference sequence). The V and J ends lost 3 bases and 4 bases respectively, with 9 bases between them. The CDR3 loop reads CASSFSRIYGYTF. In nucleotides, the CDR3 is TGTGCCAGCAGTTTTTCGCGGATCTATGGCTACACCTTC.

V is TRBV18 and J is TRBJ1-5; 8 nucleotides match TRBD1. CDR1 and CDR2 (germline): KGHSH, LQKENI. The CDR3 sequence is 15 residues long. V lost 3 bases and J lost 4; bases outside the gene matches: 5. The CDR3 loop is CASSPGQVGNQPQHF. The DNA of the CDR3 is TGTGCCAGCTCACCGGGACAGGTGGGAAATCAGCCCCAGCATTTT. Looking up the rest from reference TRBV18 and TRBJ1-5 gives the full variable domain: NAGVMQNPRHLVRRRGQEARLRCSPMKGHSHVYWYRQLPEEGLKFMVYLQKENIIDESGMPKERFSAEFPKEGPSILRIQQVVRGDSAAYFCASSPGQVGNQPQHFGDGTRLSIL.

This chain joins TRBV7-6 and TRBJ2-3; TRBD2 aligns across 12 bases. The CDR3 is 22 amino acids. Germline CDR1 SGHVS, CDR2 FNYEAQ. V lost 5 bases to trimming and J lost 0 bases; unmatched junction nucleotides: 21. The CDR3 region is CASSVTPPRTSGRRVSTDTQYF. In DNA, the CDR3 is TGTGCCAGCAGCGTAACACCTCCGAGAACTAGCGGGAGGAGAGTCAGCACAGATACGCAGTATTTT. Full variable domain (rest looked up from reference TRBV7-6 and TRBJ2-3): GAGVSQSPRYKVTKRGQDVALRCDPISGHVSLYWYRQALGQGPEFLTYFNYEAQQDKSGLPNDRFSAERPEGSISTLTIQRTEQRDSAMYRCASSVTPPRTSGRRVSTDTQYFGPGTRLTVL.

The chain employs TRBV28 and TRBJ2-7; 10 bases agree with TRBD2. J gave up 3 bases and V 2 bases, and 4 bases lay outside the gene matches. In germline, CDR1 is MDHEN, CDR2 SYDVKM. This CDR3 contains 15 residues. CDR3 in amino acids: CASSLSGRGGYEQYF. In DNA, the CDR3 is TGTGCCAGCAGTTTAAGCGGGAGGGGGGGCTACGAGCAGTACTTC.

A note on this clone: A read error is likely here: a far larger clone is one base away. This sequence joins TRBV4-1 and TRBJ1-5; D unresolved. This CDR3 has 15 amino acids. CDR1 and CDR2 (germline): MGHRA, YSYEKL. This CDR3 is CVSSQVPQGNQPQHF. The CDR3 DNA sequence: TGCGTCAGCAGCCAAGTCCCGCAGGGCAATCAGCCCCAGCATTTT.

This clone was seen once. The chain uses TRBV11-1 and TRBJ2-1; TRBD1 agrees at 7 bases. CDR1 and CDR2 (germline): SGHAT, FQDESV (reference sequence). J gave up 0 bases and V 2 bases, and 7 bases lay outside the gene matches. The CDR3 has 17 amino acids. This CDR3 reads CASSLRDRQRSYNEQFF. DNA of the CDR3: TGTGCCAGCAGCTTAAGGGACAGACAACGCTCCTACAATGAGCAGTTCTTC.

CDR3: CASSFGLGQGPNEQYF. In nucleotides, the CDR3 is TGTGCCAGCAGCTTCGGCCTGGGACAGGGCCCCAACGAGCAGTACTTC. The genes are TRBV7-8 and TRBJ2-7; 9 bases align to TRBD1. V was pared by 3 bases and J by 5 bases, with 11 bases of the junction left unmatched. The germline CDR1 and CDR2 sequences are SGHVS and FQNEAQ. The CDR3 length is 16 residues.

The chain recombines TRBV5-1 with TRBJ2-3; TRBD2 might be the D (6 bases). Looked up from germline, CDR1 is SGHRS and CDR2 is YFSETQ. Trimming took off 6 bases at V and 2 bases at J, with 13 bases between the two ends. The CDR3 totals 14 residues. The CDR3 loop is CASKDVAATDTQYF. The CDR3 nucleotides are TGCGCCAGCAAAGACGTAGCGGCCACAGATACGCAGTATTTT.

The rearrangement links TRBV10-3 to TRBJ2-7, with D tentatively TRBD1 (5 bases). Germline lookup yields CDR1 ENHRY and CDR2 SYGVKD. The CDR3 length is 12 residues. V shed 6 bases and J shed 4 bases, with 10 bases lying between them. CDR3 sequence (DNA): TGTGCCATCAGCCAGAACAGGTACGAGCAGTACTTC. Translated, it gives CAISQNRYEQYF.

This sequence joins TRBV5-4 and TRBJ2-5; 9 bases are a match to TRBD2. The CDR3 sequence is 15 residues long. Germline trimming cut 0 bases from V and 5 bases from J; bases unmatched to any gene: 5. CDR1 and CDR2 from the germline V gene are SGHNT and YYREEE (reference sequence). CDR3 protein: CASSLVIAGAETQYF. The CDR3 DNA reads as TGTGCCAGCAGCTTGGTTATAGCGGGAGCTGAGACCCAGTACTTC.

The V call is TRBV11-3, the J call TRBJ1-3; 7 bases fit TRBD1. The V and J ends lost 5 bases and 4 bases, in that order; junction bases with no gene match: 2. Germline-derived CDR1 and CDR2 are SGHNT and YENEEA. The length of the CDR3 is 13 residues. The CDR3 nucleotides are TGTGCCAGCAGCACGGGACAGGGAAACACCATATATTTT. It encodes CASSTGQGNTIYF.

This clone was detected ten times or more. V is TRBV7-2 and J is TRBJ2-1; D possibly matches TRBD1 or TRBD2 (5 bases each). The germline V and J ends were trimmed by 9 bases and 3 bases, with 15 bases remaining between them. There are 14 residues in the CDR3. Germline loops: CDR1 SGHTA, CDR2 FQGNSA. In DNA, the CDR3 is TGTGCCAGTAAGCGGACACTTTACTACAATGAGCAGTTCTTC. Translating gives CASKRTLYYNEQFF.

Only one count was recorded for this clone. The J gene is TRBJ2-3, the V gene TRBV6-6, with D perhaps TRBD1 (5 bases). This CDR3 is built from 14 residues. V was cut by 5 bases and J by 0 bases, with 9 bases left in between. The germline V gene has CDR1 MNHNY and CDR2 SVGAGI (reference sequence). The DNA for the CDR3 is TGTGCCAGCAGTCTCAGGGAAAGCACAGATACGCAGTATTTT. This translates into CASSLRESTDTQYF.

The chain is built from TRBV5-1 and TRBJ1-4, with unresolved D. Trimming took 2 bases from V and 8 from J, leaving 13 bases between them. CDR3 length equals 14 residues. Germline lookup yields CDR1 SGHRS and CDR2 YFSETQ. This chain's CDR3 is CASSFGSKGEKLFF. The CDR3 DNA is TGCGCCAGCAGCTTCGGGTCGAAGGGAGAAAAACTGTTTTTT.

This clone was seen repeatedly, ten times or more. The CDR3 loop is CASSTTGTSGYNEQFF. CDR3 coding DNA: TGTGCCAGCTCAACTACCGGGACTAGCGGATACAATGAGCAGTTCTTC. The J gene is TRBJ2-1, the V gene TRBV18; 11 positions agree with TRBD2. The CDR3 length is 16 residues. V was clipped by 5 bases and J by 4 bases; unmatched bases: 7. Germline-derived CDR1 and CDR2 are KGHSH and LQKENI.

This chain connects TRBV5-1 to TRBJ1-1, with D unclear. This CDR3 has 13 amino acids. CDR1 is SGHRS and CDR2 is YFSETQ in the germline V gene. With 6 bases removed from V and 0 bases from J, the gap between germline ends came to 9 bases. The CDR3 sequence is CASIGSMNTEAFF. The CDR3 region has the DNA TGCGCCAGCATCGGCTCTATGAACACTGAAGCTTTCTTT.

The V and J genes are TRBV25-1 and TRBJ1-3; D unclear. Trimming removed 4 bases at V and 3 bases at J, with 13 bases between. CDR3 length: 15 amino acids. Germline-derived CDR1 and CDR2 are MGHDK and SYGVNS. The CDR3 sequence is CASSALQEGGNTIYF. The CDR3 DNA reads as TGTGCCAGCAGTGCCCTGCAGGAAGGTGGAAACACCATATATTTT.

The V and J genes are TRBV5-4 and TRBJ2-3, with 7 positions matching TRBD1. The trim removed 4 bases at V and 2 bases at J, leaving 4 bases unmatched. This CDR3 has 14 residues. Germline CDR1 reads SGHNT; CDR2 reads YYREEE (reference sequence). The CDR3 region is CASSRDRVTDTQYF. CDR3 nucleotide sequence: TGTGCCAGCAGCCGCGACAGGGTCACAGATACGCAGTATTTT.

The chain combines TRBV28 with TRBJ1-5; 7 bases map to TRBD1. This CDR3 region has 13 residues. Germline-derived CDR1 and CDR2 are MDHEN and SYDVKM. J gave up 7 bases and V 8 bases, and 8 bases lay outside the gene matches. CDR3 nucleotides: TGTGCCAGCCTAGGGACAGCGGGCCAGCCCCAGCATTTT. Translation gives CASLGTAGQPQHF.

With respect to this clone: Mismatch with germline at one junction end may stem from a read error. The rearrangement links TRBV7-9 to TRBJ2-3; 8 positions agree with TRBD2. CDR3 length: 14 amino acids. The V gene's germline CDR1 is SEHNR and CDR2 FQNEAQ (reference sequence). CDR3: CASSLRTSRDTQYF. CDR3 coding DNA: TGTGCCAGCAGCTTAAGGACTAGCAGAGATACGCAGTATTTT.

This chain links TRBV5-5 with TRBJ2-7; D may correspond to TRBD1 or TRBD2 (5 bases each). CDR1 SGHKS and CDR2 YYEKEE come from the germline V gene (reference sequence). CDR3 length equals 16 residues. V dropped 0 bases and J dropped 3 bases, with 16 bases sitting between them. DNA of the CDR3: TGTGCCAGCAGCTTGGGGGGCGATACGGAGGTCTACGAGCAGTACTTC. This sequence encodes CASSLGGDTEVYEQYF.